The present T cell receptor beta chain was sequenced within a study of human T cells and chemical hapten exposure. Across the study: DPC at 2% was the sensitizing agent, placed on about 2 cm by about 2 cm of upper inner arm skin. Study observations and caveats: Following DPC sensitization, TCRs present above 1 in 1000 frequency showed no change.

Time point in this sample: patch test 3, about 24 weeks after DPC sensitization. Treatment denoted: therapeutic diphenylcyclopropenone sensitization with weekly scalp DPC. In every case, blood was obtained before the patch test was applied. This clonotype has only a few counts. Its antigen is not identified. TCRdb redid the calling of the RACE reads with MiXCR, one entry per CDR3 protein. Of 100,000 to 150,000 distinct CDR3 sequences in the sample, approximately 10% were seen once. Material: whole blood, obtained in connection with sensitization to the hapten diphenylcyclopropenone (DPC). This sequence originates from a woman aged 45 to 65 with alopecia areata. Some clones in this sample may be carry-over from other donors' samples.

CDR3 DNA: TGTGCCAGCAGTTTAAGCCCGGGGGGACACACTGAAGCTTTCTTT. Translated, it gives CASSLSPGGHTEAFF. This chain joins TRBV12-3 or TRBV12-4 and TRBJ1-1; weak D call: TRBD1 (5 bases). The CDR3 covers 15 residues. V was shortened by 2 bases and J by 3 bases, with 13 bases between the two germline ends.